This note documents a single T cell receptor (beta chain) sequence. Its cognate antigen is unknown. This record belongs to a study of T cell repertoires in cytomegalovirus infection. As for the study in general: The study used recently identified HLA-C-restricted and well-studied HLA-B-restricted CMV epitopes. CMV infection plus the matching HLA type was flagged by public TCR beta signatures. Findings and caveats of the study: Frequencies of public TCR beta families were cumulated, and this identified carriers of CMV plus the relevant HLA. CMV-specific HLA-C-restricted TCR beta clonotypes dominated the ex vivo response.

TCRdb re-called the reads with MiXCR, one entry per CDR3 protein. The profile shows approximately 340,000 distinct CDR3 sequences, almost 30% of them singletons. The V gene lost 0 bases and the J gene lost 5 bases, with 14 bases spanning the gap. The CDR3 consists of 16 residues. Germline CDR1 MNHEY, CDR2 SVGAGI. Here the sequenced sample was cultured PBMCs, taken from culture after CMV antigen stimulation. This sequence was found in a human donor in good health (CMV status not recorded). Some clones in this sample may be carry-over from other donors' samples. The chain combines TRBV6-5 with TRBJ1-3, with a tentative D call TRBD1 (6 bases). DNA of the CDR3: TGTGCCAGCAGTTACTCGAGCCCGGGGGCTCGAAACACCATATATTTT. Its translation is CASSYSSPGARNTIYF.